Given below is one T cell receptor (beta chain) in context. The antigen is undetermined. The protocol was immunoSEQ multiplex PCR, while the TCRdb copy is restricted to in-frame clones and leaves out a portion. The data show tens of thousands of clones, approximately 81% seen once. The data stem from a study of OX40 agonist ivuxolimab in advanced cancers. Study details: Given to patients was ivuxolimab, an agonistic anti-OX40 (CD134) antibody. General study results and limits: At doses 0.1 to 3.0 mg/kg, CD4+ and CD8+ clones expanded.

CDR1 is LNHDA and CDR2 is SQIVND in the germline V gene (reference sequence). V lost 11 bases and J lost 5; bases outside the gene matches: 11. This CDR3 has 14 residues. The TCR was taken from an adult with an advanced solid tumor such as melanoma, head and neck, liver or kidney cancer. The gene calls are TRBV19 and TRBJ1-5, with TRBD1 matching 8 bases. Sequenced here: CD4+ or CD8+ T cells sorted from blood, sampled in a trial of the OX40 agonist ivuxolimab. The CDR3 DNA is TGTGCCTCTTCCAGCAGGGGGCAAGATCAGCCCCAGCATTTT. Its protein product is CASSSRGQDQPQHF.